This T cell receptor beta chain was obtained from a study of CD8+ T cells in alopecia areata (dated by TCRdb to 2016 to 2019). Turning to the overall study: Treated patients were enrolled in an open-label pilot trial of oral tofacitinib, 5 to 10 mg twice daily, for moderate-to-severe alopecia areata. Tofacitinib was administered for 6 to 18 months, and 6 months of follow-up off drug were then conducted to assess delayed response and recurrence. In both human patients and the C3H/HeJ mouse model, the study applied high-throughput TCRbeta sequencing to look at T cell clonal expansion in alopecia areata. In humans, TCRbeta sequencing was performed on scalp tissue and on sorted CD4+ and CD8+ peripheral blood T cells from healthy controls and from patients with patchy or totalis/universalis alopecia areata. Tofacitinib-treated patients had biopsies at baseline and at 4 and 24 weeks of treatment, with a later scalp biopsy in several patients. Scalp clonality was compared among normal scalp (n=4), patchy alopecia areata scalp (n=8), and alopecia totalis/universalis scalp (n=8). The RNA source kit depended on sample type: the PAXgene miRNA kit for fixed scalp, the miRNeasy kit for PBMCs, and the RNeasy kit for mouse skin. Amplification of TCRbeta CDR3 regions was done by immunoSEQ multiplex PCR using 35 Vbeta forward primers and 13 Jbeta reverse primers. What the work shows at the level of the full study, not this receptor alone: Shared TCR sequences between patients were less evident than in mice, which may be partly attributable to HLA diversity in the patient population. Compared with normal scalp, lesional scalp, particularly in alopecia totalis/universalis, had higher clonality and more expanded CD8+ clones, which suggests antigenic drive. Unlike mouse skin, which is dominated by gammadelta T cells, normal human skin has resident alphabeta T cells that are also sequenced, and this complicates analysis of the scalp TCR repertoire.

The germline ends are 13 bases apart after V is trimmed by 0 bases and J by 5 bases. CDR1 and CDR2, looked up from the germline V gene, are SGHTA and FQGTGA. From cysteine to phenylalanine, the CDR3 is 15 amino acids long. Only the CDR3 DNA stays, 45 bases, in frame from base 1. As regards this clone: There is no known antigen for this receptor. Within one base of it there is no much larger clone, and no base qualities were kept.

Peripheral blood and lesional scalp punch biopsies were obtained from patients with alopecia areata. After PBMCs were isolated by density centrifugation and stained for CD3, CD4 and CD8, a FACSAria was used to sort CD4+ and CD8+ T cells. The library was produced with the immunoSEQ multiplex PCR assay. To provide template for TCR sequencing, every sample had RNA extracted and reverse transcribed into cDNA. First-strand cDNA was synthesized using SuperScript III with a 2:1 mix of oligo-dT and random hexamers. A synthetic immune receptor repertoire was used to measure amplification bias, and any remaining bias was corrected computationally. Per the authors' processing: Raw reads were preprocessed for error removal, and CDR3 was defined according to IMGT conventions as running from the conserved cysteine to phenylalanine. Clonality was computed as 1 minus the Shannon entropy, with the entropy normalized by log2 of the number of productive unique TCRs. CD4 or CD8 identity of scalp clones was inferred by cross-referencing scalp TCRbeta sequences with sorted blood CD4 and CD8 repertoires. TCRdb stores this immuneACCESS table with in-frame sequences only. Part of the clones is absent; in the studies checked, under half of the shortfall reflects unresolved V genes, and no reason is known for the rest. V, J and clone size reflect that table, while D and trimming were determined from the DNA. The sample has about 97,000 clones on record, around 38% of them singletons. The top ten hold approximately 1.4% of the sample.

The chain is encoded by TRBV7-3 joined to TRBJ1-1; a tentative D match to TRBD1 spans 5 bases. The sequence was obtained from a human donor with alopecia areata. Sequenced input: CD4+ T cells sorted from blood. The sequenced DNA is TGTGCCAGCAGCTTAACGCCAGGGAGGGATACTGAAGCTTTCTTT. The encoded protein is CASSLTPGRDTEAFF.